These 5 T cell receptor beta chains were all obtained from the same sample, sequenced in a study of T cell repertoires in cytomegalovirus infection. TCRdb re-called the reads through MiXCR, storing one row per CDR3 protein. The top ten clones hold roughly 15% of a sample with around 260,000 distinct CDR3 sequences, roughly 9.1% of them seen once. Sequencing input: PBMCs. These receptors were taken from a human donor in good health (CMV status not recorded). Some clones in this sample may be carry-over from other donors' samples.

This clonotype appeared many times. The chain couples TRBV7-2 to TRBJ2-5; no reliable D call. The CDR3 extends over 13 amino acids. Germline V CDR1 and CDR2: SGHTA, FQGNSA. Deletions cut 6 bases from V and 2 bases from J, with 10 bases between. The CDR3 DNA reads TGTGCCAGCAGACCCCCCCTACAAGAGACCCAGTACTTC. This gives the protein CASRPPLQETQYF.

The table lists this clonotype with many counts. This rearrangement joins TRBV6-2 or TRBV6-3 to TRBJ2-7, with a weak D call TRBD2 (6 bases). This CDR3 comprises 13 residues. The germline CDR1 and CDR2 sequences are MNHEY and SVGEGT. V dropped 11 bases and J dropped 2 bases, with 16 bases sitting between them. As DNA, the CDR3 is TGTGCCGGCGGCGCGGGATCAGCCTACGAGCAGTACTTC. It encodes CAGGAGSAYEQYF.

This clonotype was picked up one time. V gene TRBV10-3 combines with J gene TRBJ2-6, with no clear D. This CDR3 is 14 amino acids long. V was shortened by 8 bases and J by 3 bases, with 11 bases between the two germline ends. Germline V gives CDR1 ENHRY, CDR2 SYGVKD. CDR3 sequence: CAIEEEGGANVLTF. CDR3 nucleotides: TGTGCCATCGAAGAGGAAGGTGGGGCCAACGTCCTGACTTTC.

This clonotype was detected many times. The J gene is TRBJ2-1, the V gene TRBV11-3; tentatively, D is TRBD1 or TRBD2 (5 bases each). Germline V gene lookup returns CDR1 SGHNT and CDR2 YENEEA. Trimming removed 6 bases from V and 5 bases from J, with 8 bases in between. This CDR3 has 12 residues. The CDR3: CASSRGHNEQFF. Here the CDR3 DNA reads TGTGCCAGCAGTCGGGGACACAATGAGCAGTTCTTC.

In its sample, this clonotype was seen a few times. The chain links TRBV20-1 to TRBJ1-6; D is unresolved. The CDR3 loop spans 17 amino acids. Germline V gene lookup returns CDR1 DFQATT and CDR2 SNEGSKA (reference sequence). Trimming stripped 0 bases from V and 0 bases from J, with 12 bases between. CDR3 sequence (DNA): TGCAGTGCTAGAGATCTACGGTCTGTCTCCTATAATTCACCCCTCCACTTT. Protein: CSARDLRSVSYNSPLHF.